These 9 T cell receptor beta chains share one sample of origin, sequenced in a study of tumor and adjacent non-tumor tissue in lung cancer. The template was RNA from unsorted bulk tissue. TCRbeta libraries were built with three rounds of nested PCR, modified from ARM-PCR. TCRdb processed the multiplex PCR reads anew with MiXCR; each CDR3 protein has one entry. Among about 93,000 distinct CDR3 sequences listed, 65% to 75% were seen once. Input material: lung tumor tissue. All receptors come from a man in his sixties with non-small cell lung cancer.

This clonotype occurred many times. The genes are TRBV5-4 and TRBJ2-5; D is undetermined. CDR1 is SGHNT and CDR2 is YYREEE in the germline V gene (reference sequence). Deletions cut 4 bases from V and 5 bases from J, with 9 bases between. There are 12 residues in the CDR3. The CDR3 nucleotides are TGTGCCAGCAGCGGCCCCGGGGAGACCCAGTACTTC. Encoded protein: CASSGPGETQYF.

This clonotype was detected only once. One end of the junction varies from germline; a read error may be responsible. The J gene is TRBJ2-7, the V gene TRBV6-6, with D uncertain. The CDR3 totals 14 residues. Germline CDR1 MNHNY, CDR2 SVGAGI (reference sequence). CDR3 sequence reads: CACSAPVVAFEQYF. Here the CDR3 DNA reads TGTGCCTGCAGTGCCCCCGTAGTAGCCTTCGAGCAGTACTTC.

For this clonotype: The conserved phenylalanine or tryptophan normally closing the CDR3 is absent here, so this likely arose from a read error. The chain joins TRBV10-1 to TRBJ2-1, with D perhaps matching TRBD2 (7 bases). This CDR3 is 16 amino acids long. V was clipped by 2 bases and J by 4 bases, with 15 bases between them. Germline lookup yields CDR1 WNHNN and CDR2 SYGVQD (reference sequence). The CDR3 DNA sequence: TGCGCCAGCAGTGAGCATCTGGCGGGGGCTTACAATGAGCAGTTCTAC. Protein sequence: CASSEHLAGAYNEQFY.

Points on this clonotype: Without the conserved terminal phenylalanine or tryptophan, this CDR3 likely stems from a read error. The chain employs TRBV28 and TRBJ1-5, with a tentative D call TRBD1 (6 bases). Per the germline V gene, CDR1 is MDHEN and CDR2 is SYDVKM. The germline V and J ends were trimmed by 3 bases and 7 bases, with 22 bases remaining between them. This CDR3 spans 17 amino acids. The CDR3 spells CASSFVQGGDPRQPQHL. Here the CDR3 DNA reads TGTGCCAGCAGTTTCGTGCAAGGGGGGGATCCCCGACAGCCCCAGCATTTG.

A word on this clonotype: At one end, the junction sequence differs from germline, possibly due to a read error. This rearrangement joins TRBV16 to TRBJ1-5, with no clear D. In germline, CDR1 is KGHSY, CDR2 FQNENV. The CDR3 length is 14 residues. CDR3: CASSQMSGNQSQHF. CDR3 bases: TGTGCCAGCAGCCAGATGTCAGGCAATCAGTCCCAGCATTTT.

Concerning this clonotype itself: Sequence at one end of the junction differs from germline and may be a read error. The chain uses TRBV11-3 and TRBJ2-3; 13 nucleotides agree with TRBD2. The germline CDR1 and CDR2 sequences are SGHNT and YENEEA. The CDR3 is 17 amino acids. The CDR3 spells CTSNLRTSGGGTDTQYF. In DNA, the CDR3 is TGTACCAGCAACTTACGAACTAGCGGGGGGGGCACAGACACGCAGTATTTT.

Turning to this clonotype: A much larger clonotype is one base distant, so this may be a read error. The chain is built from TRBV7-9 and TRBJ1-4; 12 nucleotides match TRBD1. Looked up from germline, CDR1 is SEHNR and CDR2 is FQNEAQ (reference sequence). J lost 3 bases, V lost 8 bases, and 7 bases had no gene match. This CDR3 has 16 amino acids. The CDR3 is CASGPGTGGSNEKLFF. CDR3 in DNA: TGTGCCAGCGGCCCAGGGACAGGGGGCTCTAATGAAAAACTGTTTTTT.

This clonotype was counted many times. This chain links TRBV7-8 with TRBJ2-7, with D maybe TRBD2 (6 bases). Germline V gene sequence: CDR1 SGHVS, CDR2 FQNEAQ. Trimming removed 6 bases from V and 2 bases from J, with 17 bases in between. This CDR3 has 15 residues. The CDR3 sequence is CASRRAGGTAYEQYF. CDR3 coding DNA: TGTGCCAGCAGACGGGCGGGCGGGACGGCCTACGAGCAGTACTTC.

In its sample, this clonotype was seen a few times. V usage is TRBV12-3 or TRBV12-4 and J usage is TRBJ2-3, with 8 bases identical to TRBD2. This CDR3 has 15 residues. Losses at the gene ends were 6 bases for V and 5 bases for J; bases not matched to a gene: 10. The CDR3 protein is CASSLEGLVGDTQYF. In DNA, the CDR3 is TGTGCCAGCAGCCTGGAGGGACTAGTGGGAGATACGCAGTATTTT.